The 17 T cell receptor beta chains in this list originate from one sample, sequenced in a study of T cell changes during pregnancy in multiple sclerosis. The protocol was immunoSEQ multiplex PCR, while the TCRdb copy is restricted to in-frame clones and leaves out a portion. Of about 70,000 clones listed, more than 90% were seen once; the top ten hold approximately 2.5%. The starting material was peripheral blood, obtained in the first trimester of pregnancy. The receptors derive from a female donor with multiple sclerosis, enrolled in a pregnancy study.

The gene calls are TRBV14 and TRBJ2-1; a possible D gene is TRBD1 (6 bases). V lost 4 bases and J lost 10, with 14 bases in between. Germline V gene data show CDR1 as SGHDN and CDR2 as FVKESK. The CDR3 loop spans 13 amino acids. CDR3 nucleotide sequence: TGTGCCAGCAGCCTACGCAGGGGCAGGGAGCAGTTCTTC. Protein: CASSLRRGREQFF.

The chain couples TRBV30 to TRBJ2-2; 9 bases line up with TRBD2. The junction had 2 bases not matched to a gene; V was cut back by 5 bases and J by 1 base. The CDR3 covers 14 residues. Germline CDR1 is GTSNPN and CDR2 is SVGIG (reference sequence). The chain's CDR3 is CAWDSGGNTGELFF. The CDR3 DNA is TGTGCCTGGGATAGCGGGGGGAACACCGGGGAGCTGTTTTTT.

The rearrangement joins TRBV18 to TRBJ1-5, with 8 positions matching TRBD1. The CDR3 runs 16 residues. V lost 3 bases, J lost 7 bases, and 11 bases stayed unmatched. Germline values: CDR1 KGHSH, CDR2 LQKENI. CDR3 nucleotides: TGTGCCAGCTCACCTTATGACAGGGGAAAAAACCAGCCCCAGCATTTT. As protein: CASSPYDRGKNQPQHF.

The chain carries TRBV27 and TRBJ2-2, with D uncertain. The CDR3 length is 12 residues. Trimming removed 1 base from V and 6 bases from J, with 3 bases in between. CDR1 is MNHEY and CDR2 is SMNVEV in the germline V gene (reference sequence). This chain's CDR3 is CASSLFAGELFF. Written as DNA, the CDR3 is TGTGCCAGCAGTTTATTCGCCGGGGAGCTGTTTTTT.

This clone was seen a single time. The V and J genes are TRBV30 and TRBJ1-6; TRBD1 agrees at 9 bases. Germline V gives CDR1 GTSNPN, CDR2 SVGIG (reference sequence). V gave up 2 bases and J gave up 8 bases; unmatched junction bases: 4. This CDR3 spans 14 amino acids. The CDR3 nucleotides are TGTGCCTGGAGTACGACAGGGGGATATTCACCCCTCCACTTT. This encodes CAWSTTGGYSPLHF. Full variable domain (remainder filled in from reference TRBV30 and TRBJ1-6): SQTIHQWPATLVQPVGSPLSLECTVEGTSNPNLYWYRQAAGRGLQLLFYSVGIGQISSEVPQNLSASRPQDRQFILSSKKLLLSDSGFYLCAWSTTGGYSPLHFGNGTRLTVT.

V usage is TRBV18 and J usage is TRBJ2-7, with D perhaps TRBD2 (5 bases). The ends were cut back, 0 bases at V and 4 bases at J, with 7 bases in the middle. Germline V CDR1 and CDR2: KGHSH, LQKENI. The CDR3 runs 13 residues. The CDR3 DNA is TGTGCCAGCTCACCACCAGAGGGATACGAGCAGTACTTC. Translating it yields CASSPPEGYEQYF. The variable domain in full, with the rest retrieved from reference TRBV18 and TRBJ2-7, is NAGVMQNPRHLVRRRGQEARLRCSPMKGHSHVYWYRQLPEEGLKFMVYLQKENIIDESGMPKERFSAEFPKEGPSILRIQQVVRGDSAAYFCASSPPEGYEQYFGPGTRLTVT.

The V call is TRBV6-5, the J call TRBJ2-5; TRBD1 aligns across 8 bases. The closer fit of TRBJ2-7 to the DNA end suggests the J call may be wrong. The CDR3 totals 13 residues. The germline gives CDR1 MNHEY, CDR2 SVGAGI. The CDR3 DNA reads as TGTGCCAGCAGCCGGACAGGGATCTACGAGCAGTACTTC. Translated, it gives CASSRTGIYEQYF.

The rearrangement uses TRBV5-1 and TRBJ1-1, with D possibly being TRBD1 (6 bases). This CDR3 is 13 amino acids long. CDR1 is SGHRS, CDR2 YFSETQ, per germline. The V end was cut by 0 bases, the J end by 3 bases, with 6 bases between. The CDR3 DNA reads as TGCGCCAGCAGCTTGGCAGGGGACACTGAAGCTTTCTTT. Protein: CASSLAGDTEAFF. The full variable domain, with the rest looked up from reference TRBV5-1 and TRBJ1-1, is KAGVTQTPRYLIKTRGQQVTLSCSPISGHRSVSWYQQTPGQGLQFLFEYFSETQRNKGNFPGRFSGRQFSNSRSEMNVSTLELGDSALYLCASSLAGDTEAFFGQGTRLTVV.

The V call is TRBV5-4, the J call TRBJ1-1; no definite D call. The germline gives CDR1 SGHNT, CDR2 YYREEE (reference sequence). Trimming removed 3 bases from V and 7 bases from J, with 13 bases in between. The CDR3 is 13 residues long. Here the CDR3 DNA reads TGTGCCAGCAGCTCCCACTTTGCCCGTGAAGCTTTCTTT. It translates to CASSSHFAREAFF.

V and J are TRBV4-1 and TRBJ1-1, with D possibly matching TRBD1 (6 bases). Trimming shortened V by 4 bases and J by 4 bases, and 16 bases separated the two germline ends. In germline, CDR1 is MGHRA, CDR2 YSYEKL. This CDR3 comprises 15 residues. CDR3 coding DNA: TGCGCCAGCAGCCCCCGACAGGACTCTAGCACTGAAGCTTTCTTT. Translating gives CASSPRQDSSTEAFF.

This sequence joins TRBV6-1 and TRBJ2-7, with 10 bases lining up with TRBD1. The CDR3 covers 16 residues. Germline V gene sequence: CDR1 MNHNS, CDR2 SASEGT. V was clipped by 1 base and J by 2 bases; unmatched bases: 5. In nucleotides, the CDR3 is TGTGCCAGCAGTGAAGTAGGGACAGGGGAAACCTACGAGCAGTACTTC. This gives the protein CASSEVGTGETYEQYF.

The chain couples TRBV11-2 to TRBJ2-7; 13 bases match TRBD2. This CDR3 has 19 residues. The V segment lost 1 base and the J segment 7 bases; nucleotides outside the gene matches: 16. Germline lookup yields CDR1 SGHAT and CDR2 FQNNGV. The DNA for the CDR3 is TGTGCCAGCAGCTTAGGGGTCGGACTAGCGGGAGCGGGGACGGGGGAGCAGTACTTC. Its translation is CASSLGVGLAGAGTGEQYF.

The chain joins TRBV5-4 to TRBJ2-3; tentatively, D is TRBD1 (6 bases). Trimming took off 4 bases at V and 1 base at J, with 16 bases between the two ends. Germline V gene data show CDR1 as SGHNT and CDR2 as YYREEE (reference sequence). The CDR3 runs to 16 residues. The DNA of the CDR3 is TGTGCCAGCAGCCATGATGCAGGGGCCGGCACAGATACGCAGTATTTT. Its translation: CASSHDAGAGTDTQYF. Full variable domain (outside the CDR3, taken from reference TRBV5-4 and TRBJ2-3): ETGVTQSPTHLIKTRGQQVTLRCSSQSGHNTVSWYQQALGQGPQFIFQYYREEENGRGNFPPRFSGLQFPNYSSELNVNALELDDSALYLCASSHDAGAGTDTQYFGPGTRLTVL.

This chain joins TRBV2 and TRBJ1-5, with 9 bases aligning to TRBD1. Trimming cost V 5 bases and J 7 bases; bases outside gene matches: 6. This CDR3 region has 14 residues. Per germline, CDR1 SNHLY and CDR2 FYNNEI. The CDR3 nucleotides read TGTGCCAGCAGTAGGACAGGGGAAGGACAGCCCCAGCATTTT. Amino acids: CASSRTGEGQPQHF.

V usage is TRBV15 and J usage is TRBJ1-5, with D maybe TRBD1 (5 bases). CDR1 and CDR2 (germline): LNHNV, YYDKDF (reference sequence). V lost 5 bases and J lost 2, with 7 bases in between. CDR3 length equals 13 residues. CDR3 sequence reads: CATSLTGNQPQHF. The CDR3, as DNA: TGTGCCACCAGCTTGACAGGCAATCAGCCCCAGCATTTT.

This chain uses TRBV7-2 with TRBJ2-3; D is possibly TRBD1 (7 bases). The V gene lost 3 bases and the J gene lost 4 bases, with 11 bases spanning the gap. This CDR3 spans 14 amino acids. The germline gives CDR1 SGHTA, CDR2 FQGNSA. The CDR3 DNA sequence: TGTGCCAGCAGCTTGGAGGGGGCCTCAGATACGCAGTATTTT. Translated, it gives CASSLEGASDTQYF.

The chain uses TRBV5-4 and TRBJ2-5, with 14 bases identical to TRBD2. V gave up 3 bases and J gave up 6 bases; unmatched junction bases: 7. The CDR3 contains 16 residues. The V gene's germline CDR1 is SGHNT and CDR2 YYREEE (reference sequence). The CDR3 DNA is TGTGCCAGCAGCTCCGGACTAGCGGGGGGCCTACAGACCCAGTACTTC. This sequence encodes CASSSGLAGGLQTQYF.